Detailed here is one T cell receptor (beta chain). This clone is a singleton in its sample. Its specific antigen is unknown. One end of the junction fails to match germline, which may point to a read error. Whole blood was collected in K2EDTA tubes by collaborating institutions according to the institutions' own protocols. For TCRbeta analysis, collaborator samples were shipped as frozen whole blood, as isolated PBMCs, or as DNA extracted from either sample type. This sample stems from a study of blood T cell repertoires in COVID-19 (dated by TCRdb to 2018 to 2021). Some background on the complete study: Samples from collaborators originated in the United States, Italy and Spain and spanned both the acute and convalescent phases of COVID-19. The material from the prospective study consisted of cDNA or gDNA derived from T cells, B-cell-depleted T cells, or PBMCs. Subjects who had been exposed to COVID-19, were actively infected with it, or had recovered from it provided the deeply sampled blood TCRbeta repertoires that made up the dataset. A freely available public database, intended as a resource for researchers studying the immune response to SARS-CoV-2, is where the repertoires were released. The samples were drawn from two sources: the first 160 participants of the ongoing ImmuneRACE study, and 1,254 subjects contributed by 6 global collaborators. Sample metadata almost always included a de-identified subject ID, COVID-19 status, age in years and sex. HLA class I and class II types, where available, came from metadata supplied by the sample provider rather than from assay-based typing. Summary of the overall study and its limitations: The amount of clinical and demographic metadata varied by source and participant and was provided uncurated.

TCRbeta CDR3 regions were amplified from genomic DNA by means of the immunoSEQ Assay, a bias-controlled multiplex PCR. The published analysis was carried out like this. The number of nucleated cells in each sample was estimated from the amplification of reference gene primers within the assay. Sequence reads were collapsed and filtered to measure the absolute abundance of every unique TCRbeta CDR3 rearrangement. For each sample, productive Simpson clonality was calculated as the square root of Simpson's diversity index over productive rearrangements. TCRdb limited this immuneACCESS table to in-frame rearrangements with V and J called. A share of clones is missing; checked studies link under half to unresolved V genes, and the rest is unexplained. D and trimming come from the DNA, and the V and J calls and clone size come from that table. The sample table contains just under 60,000 clones; only one count was recorded for around 90% of them. Approximately 4.3% of the sample is held by the ten biggest clonotypes.

CDR1 and CDR2 are read off the germline V gene (reference sequence) as SGHNT and YYREEE. From cysteine to phenylalanine, the CDR3 is 15 amino acids long. Only the CDR3 DNA stays, 45 bases, in frame from base 1. The chain is encoded by TRBV5-4 joined to TRBJ2-7; matching of 6 bases hints at TRBD2 as the D gene. The specimen was peripheral blood. This TCR was recovered from a man in his sixties with acute or convalescent COVID-19. The DNA sequence follows: TGTGCCAGCGGCTTTGGGGGGAGTCGTACCTACGAGCAGTACTTC. This is translated as CASGFGGSRTYEQYF.